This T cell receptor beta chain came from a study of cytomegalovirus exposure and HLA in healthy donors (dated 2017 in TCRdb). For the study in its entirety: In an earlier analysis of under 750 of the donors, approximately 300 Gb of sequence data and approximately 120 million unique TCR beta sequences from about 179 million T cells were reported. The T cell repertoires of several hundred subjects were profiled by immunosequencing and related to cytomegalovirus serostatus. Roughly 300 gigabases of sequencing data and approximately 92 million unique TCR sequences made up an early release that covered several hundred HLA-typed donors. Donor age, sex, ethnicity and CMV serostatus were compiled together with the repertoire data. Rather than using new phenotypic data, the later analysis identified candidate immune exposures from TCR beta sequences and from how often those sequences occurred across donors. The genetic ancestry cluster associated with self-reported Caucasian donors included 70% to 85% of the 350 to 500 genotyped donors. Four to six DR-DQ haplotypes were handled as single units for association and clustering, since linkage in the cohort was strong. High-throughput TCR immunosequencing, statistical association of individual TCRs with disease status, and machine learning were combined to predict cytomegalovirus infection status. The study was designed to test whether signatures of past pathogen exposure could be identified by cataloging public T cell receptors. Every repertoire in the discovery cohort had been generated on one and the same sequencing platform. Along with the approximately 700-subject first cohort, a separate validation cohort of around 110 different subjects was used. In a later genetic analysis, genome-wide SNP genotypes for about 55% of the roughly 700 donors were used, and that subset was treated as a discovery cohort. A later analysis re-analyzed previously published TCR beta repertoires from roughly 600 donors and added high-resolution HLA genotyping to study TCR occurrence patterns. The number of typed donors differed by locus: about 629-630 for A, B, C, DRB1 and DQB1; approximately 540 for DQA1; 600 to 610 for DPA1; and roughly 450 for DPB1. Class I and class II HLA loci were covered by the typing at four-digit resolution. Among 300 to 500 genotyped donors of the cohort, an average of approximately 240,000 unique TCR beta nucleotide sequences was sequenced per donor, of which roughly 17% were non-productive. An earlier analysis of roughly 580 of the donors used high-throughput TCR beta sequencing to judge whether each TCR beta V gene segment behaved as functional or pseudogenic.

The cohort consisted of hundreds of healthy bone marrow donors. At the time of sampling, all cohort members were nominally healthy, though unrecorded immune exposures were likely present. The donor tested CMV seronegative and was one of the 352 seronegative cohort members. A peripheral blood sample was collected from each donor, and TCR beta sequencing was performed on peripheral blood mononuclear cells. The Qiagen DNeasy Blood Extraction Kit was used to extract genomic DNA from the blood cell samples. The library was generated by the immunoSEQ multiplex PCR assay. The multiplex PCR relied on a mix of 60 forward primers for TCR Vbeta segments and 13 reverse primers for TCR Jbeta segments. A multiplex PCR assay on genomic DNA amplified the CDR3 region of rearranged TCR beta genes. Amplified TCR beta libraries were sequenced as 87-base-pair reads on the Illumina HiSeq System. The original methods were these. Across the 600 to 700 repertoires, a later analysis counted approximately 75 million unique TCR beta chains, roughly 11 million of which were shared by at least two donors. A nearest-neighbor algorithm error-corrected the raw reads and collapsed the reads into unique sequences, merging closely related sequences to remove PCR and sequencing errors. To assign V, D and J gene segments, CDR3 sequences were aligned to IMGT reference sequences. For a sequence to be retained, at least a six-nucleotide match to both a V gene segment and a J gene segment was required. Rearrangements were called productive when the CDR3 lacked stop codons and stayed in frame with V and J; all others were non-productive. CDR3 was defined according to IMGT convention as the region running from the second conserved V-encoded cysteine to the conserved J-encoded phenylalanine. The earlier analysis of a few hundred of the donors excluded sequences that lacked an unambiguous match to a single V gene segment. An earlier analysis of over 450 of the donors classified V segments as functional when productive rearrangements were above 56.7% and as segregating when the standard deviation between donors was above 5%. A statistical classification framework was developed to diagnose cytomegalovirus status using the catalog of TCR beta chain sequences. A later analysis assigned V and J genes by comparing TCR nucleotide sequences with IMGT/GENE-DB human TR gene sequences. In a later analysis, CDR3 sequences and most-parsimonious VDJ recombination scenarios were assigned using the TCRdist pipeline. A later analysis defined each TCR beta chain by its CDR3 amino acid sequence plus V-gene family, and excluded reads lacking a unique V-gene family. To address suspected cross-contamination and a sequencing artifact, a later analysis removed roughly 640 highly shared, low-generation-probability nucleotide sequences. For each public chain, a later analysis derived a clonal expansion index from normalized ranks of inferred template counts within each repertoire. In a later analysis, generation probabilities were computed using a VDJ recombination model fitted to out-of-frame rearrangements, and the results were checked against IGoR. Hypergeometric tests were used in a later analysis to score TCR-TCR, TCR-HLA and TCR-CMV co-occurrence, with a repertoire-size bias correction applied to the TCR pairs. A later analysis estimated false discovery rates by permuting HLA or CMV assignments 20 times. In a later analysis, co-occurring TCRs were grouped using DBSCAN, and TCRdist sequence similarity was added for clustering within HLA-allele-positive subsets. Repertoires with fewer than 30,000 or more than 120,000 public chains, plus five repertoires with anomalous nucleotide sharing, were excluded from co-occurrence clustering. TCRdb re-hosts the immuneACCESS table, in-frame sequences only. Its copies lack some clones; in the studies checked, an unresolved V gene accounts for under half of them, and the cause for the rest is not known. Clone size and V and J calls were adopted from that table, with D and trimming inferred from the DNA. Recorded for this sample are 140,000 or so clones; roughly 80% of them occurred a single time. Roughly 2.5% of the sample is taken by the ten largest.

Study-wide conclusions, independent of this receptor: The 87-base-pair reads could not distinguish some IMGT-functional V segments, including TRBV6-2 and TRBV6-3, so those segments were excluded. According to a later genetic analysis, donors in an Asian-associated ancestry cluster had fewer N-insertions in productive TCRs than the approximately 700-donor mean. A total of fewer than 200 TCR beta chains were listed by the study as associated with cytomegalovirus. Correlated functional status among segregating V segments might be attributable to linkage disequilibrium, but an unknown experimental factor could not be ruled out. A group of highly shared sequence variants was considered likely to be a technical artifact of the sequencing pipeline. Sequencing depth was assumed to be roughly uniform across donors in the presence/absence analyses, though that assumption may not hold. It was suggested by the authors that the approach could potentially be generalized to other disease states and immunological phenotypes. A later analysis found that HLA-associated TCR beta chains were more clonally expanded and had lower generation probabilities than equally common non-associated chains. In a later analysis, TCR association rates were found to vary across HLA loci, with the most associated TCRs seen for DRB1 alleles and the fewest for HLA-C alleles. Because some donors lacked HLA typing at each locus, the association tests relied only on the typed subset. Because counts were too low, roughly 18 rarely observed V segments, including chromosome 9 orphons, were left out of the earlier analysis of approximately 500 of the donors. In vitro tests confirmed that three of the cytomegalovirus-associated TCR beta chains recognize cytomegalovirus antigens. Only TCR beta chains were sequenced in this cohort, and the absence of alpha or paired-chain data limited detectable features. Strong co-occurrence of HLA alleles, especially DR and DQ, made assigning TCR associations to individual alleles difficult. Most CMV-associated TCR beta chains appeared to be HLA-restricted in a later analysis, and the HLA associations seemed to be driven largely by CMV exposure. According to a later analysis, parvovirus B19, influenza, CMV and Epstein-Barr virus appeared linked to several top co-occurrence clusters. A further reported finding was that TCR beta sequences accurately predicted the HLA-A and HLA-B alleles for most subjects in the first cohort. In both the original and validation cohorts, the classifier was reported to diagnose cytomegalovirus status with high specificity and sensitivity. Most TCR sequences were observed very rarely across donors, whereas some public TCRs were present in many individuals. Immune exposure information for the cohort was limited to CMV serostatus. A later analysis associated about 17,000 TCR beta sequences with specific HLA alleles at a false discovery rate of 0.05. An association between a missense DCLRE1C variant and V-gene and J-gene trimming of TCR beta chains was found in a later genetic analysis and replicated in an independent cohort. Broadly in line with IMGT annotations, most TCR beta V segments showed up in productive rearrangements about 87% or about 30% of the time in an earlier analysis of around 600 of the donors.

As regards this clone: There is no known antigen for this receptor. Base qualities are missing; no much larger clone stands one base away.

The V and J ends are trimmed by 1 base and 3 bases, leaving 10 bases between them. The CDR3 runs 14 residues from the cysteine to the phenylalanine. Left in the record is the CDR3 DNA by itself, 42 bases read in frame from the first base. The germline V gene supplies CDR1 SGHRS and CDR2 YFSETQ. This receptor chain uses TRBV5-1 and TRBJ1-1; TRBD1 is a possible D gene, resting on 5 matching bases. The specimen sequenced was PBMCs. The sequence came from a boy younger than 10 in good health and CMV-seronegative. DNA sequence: TGCGCCAGCAGCTTGAGCGGGGCCCACACTGAAGCTTTCTTT. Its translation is CASSLSGAHTEAFF.